Below, one T cell receptor beta chain is given with its context. Its antigen is currently unknown. CDR3 and TCR beta VDJ profiling relied on a genomic DNA template. TCRdb recomputed calls from the reads with MiXCR, one row per CDR3 protein. The top ten hold less than 0.85% of the sample, which has hundreds of thousands of distinct CDR3 sequences, over 25% seen once. This record belongs to a study of CD8+CD57+ T cells in acquired aplastic anemia. Those patients picked for sequencing had displayed CD8+CD57+ cell expansion on flow cytometry. The CDR3 has 14 amino acids. The V gene's germline CDR1 is KGHDR and CDR2 SFDVKD. With V trimmed by 11 bases and J by 1 base, 8 bases remained unmatched. Overall study findings and caveats: In common between the patients and the controls were nearly 30 CD8+ CDR3 sequences.

This chain joins TRBV24-1 and TRBJ1-1; 8 nucleotides agree with TRBD1. The sequence was collected from a human donor with aplastic anemia. Sequencing used sorted CD4+, CD8+, or CD8+CD57+ T cells (not recorded which) from PBMCs. The CDR3: CASRPGTGNTEAFF. The CDR3 nucleotides are TGTGCCAGCAGACCCGGGACAGGGAACACTGAAGCTTTCTTT.